The 29 T cell receptor beta chains reported below all come from one sample, sequenced in a study of yellow fever vaccine responses in identical twins. TCRdb analysed the RT-PCR reads with MiXCR anew, one entry per CDR3 protein. The sample holds 9,800 or so distinct CDR3 sequences, roughly 84% seen once. The specimen comprised T cells from blood (PBMCs), unsorted or a sorted subset (not recorded which), sampled before or after yellow fever vaccination (not recorded which). These receptors were collected from a woman aged 18-29 years who received the yellow fever vaccine.

The J gene is TRBJ1-5, the V gene TRBV6-1; 9 positions agree with TRBD1. The CDR3 runs to 16 residues. Germline V gene sequence: CDR1 MNHNS, CDR2 SASEGT. V trimming: 4 bases; J trimming: 6 bases; junction bases outside the gene matches: 10. CDR3 nucleotide sequence: TGTGCCAGCAGTGCACAAGGGGGACAGGGCGGTCAGCCCCAGCATTTT. Encoded protein: CASSAQGGQGGQPQHF.

V usage is TRBV29-1 and J usage is TRBJ2-3; D uncertain. This CDR3 region has 12 residues. V lost 7 bases and J 6 bases, leaving 14 bases between the germline ends. CDR1 is SQVTM, CDR2 ANQGSEA, per germline. The CDR3 DNA is TGCAGCGCTGCGTCCGTCCCGGATACGCAGTATTTT. It specifies CSAASVPDTQYF.

The CDR3 here is CSVVKGQLSYEQYF. The DNA for the CDR3 is TGCAGCGTTGTAAAGGGACAACTCTCCTACGAGCAGTACTTC. V and J are TRBV29-1 and TRBJ2-7, with a tentative D call TRBD1 (6 bases). There are 14 residues in the CDR3. Germline CDR1 SQVTM, CDR2 ANQGSEA. V was shortened by 4 bases and J by 0 bases, with 13 bases between the two germline ends.

The CDR3 coding sequence is TGTGCCAGCAGACCCACTAGCGGGATGGTATACGAGCAGTACTTC. Protein: CASRPTSGMVYEQYF. The rearrangement uses TRBV6-1 and TRBJ2-7; 10 bases match TRBD2. V lost 6 bases and J lost 4; bases outside the gene matches: 9. The CDR3 loop spans 15 amino acids. CDR1 is MNHNS and CDR2 is SASEGT in the germline V gene.

A single count supports this clonotype. The chain has TRBV7-3 and TRBJ2-5; D might be TRBD1 (6 bases). Germline values: CDR1 SGHTA, CDR2 FQGTGA. Trimming pared 1 base from V and 9 bases from J, leaving 9 bases between. CDR3 size: 12 residues. The CDR3 DNA reads TGTGCCAGCAGCTTAATCAGGGGATCCCAGTACTTC. As protein: CASSLIRGSQYF.

The V and J genes are TRBV2 and TRBJ1-2, with 11 bases lining up with TRBD1. Trimming cost V 6 bases and J 7 bases; bases outside gene matches: 7. This CDR3 is built from 14 residues. Germline CDR1 and CDR2: SNHLY and FYNNEI. CDR3 in DNA: TGTGCCAGCAGACGGACAGGGGGCGGACTTGGCTACACCTTC. It encodes CASRRTGGGLGYTF.

The chain employs TRBV11-1 and TRBJ1-6; a possible D gene is TRBD1 (5 bases). The CDR3 contains 14 residues. Germline assignment: CDR1 SGHAT and CDR2 FQDESV (reference sequence). V shed 3 bases and J shed 7 bases, with 10 bases lying between them. The CDR3 coding sequence is TGTGCCAGCAGCTTCGCAGGGATCAATTCACCCCTCCACTTT. This encodes CASSFAGINSPLHF.

The genes are TRBV12-5 and TRBJ2-7; the match to TRBD2 covers 9 bases. After removal of 7 bases from V and 5 bases from J, the junction contained 3 bases not matched to a gene. CDR3 length equals 12 residues. The germline CDR1 and CDR2 sequences are LGHNT and FRNRAP. The CDR3 nucleotides read TGTGCTAGTGTTCCTAGCGGGAACGAGCAGTACTTC. This codes for CASVPSGNEQYF.

This clonotype came up a few times. The gene calls are TRBV2 and TRBJ2-1; possible D gene TRBD2, 5 bases. V lost 6 bases and J 5 bases, leaving 8 bases between the germline ends. CDR3 length equals 12 residues. In germline, CDR1 is SNHLY, CDR2 FYNNEI. CDR3 region: CASSQTNNEQFF. CDR3 DNA: TGTGCCAGCAGCCAGACTAACAATGAGCAGTTCTTC.

V gene TRBV20-1 combines with J gene TRBJ2-5, with 9 bases lining up with TRBD1. CDR1 is DFQATT, CDR2 SNEGSKA, per germline (reference sequence). This CDR3 spans 18 amino acids. Germline trimming cut 0 bases from V and 2 bases from J; bases unmatched to any gene: 13. CDR3 sequence: CSARDRTQDRGDQETQYF. The CDR3 coding sequence is TGCAGTGCTAGAGACCGAACCCAAGACAGGGGGGATCAAGAGACCCAGTACTTC.

The V and J genes are TRBV7-3 and TRBJ2-7; the D gene is possibly TRBD2 (5 bases). CDR3 length: 15 amino acids. Trimming removed 4 bases at V and 3 bases at J, with 16 bases between. The germline gives CDR1 SGHTA, CDR2 FQGTGA. The CDR3 coding sequence is TGTGCCAGCAGCTATGCCCTAGCCGCAGGCTACGAGCAGTACTTC. Encoded protein: CASSYALAAGYEQYF.

This chain joins TRBV29-1 and TRBJ1-2; D gene uncertain. Germline assignment: CDR1 SQVTM and CDR2 ANQGSEA. The CDR3 consists of 12 residues. Trimming removed 6 bases at V and 2 bases at J, with 10 bases between. CDR3 bases: TGCAGCGTAGTACAGAGAAACTATGGCTACACCTTC. As protein: CSVVQRNYGYTF.

The V call is TRBV11-3, the J call TRBJ2-7, with 8 bases aligning to TRBD1. The V gene end was trimmed by 5 bases and the J gene end by 5 bases; junction bases not matched to a gene: 5. Germline V gene sequence: CDR1 SGHNT, CDR2 YENEEA. The CDR3 is 13 amino acids. CDR3 amino acids: CASSRTGWNEQYV. The CDR3 coding sequence is TGTGCCAGCAGCCGGACAGGGTGGAACGAGCAGTACGTC.

The gene calls are TRBV15 and TRBJ2-1, with D perhaps TRBD2 (7 bases). V gave up 3 bases and J gave up 3 bases, with 15 bases separating them. The CDR3 spans 16 residues. Germline CDR1 is LNHNV and CDR2 is YYDKDF (reference sequence). The DNA for the CDR3 is TGTGCCACCAGCAGGGAGGGCGGGGGACACTACAATGAGCAGTTCTTC. It encodes CATSREGGGHYNEQFF.

The DNA of the CDR3 is TGTGCCAGCAGCTTAGATACCCTAAATCAGCCCCAGCATTTT. It translates to CASSLDTLNQPQHF. The V gene is TRBV7-9, the J gene TRBJ1-5; no firm D call. Germline loops: CDR1 SEHNR, CDR2 FQNEAQ (reference sequence). Trimming removed 1 base at V and 4 bases at J, with 8 bases between. The CDR3 covers 14 residues.

The sample holds one count of this clonotype. This sequence joins TRBV6-2 or TRBV6-3 and TRBJ2-3, with D possibly TRBD2 on 6 matching bases. V dropped 4 bases and J dropped 1 base, with 18 bases sitting between them. Germline CDR1 reads MNHEY; CDR2 reads SVGEGT. The CDR3 covers 17 residues. The CDR3 sequence: CASSSTLEGGGTDTQYF. The CDR3 DNA is TGTGCCAGCAGTTCCACCTTAGAGGGAGGAGGCACAGATACGCAGTATTTT.

This sequence joins TRBV15 and TRBJ2-1, with 7 bases matching TRBD2. CDR1 and CDR2 (germline): LNHNV, YYDKDF (reference sequence). This CDR3 comprises 14 residues. Germline trimming cut 0 bases from V and 8 bases from J; bases unmatched to any gene: 4. In DNA, the CDR3 is TGTGCCACCAGCAGAGATCGGGCGGGGGATGAGCAGTTCTTC. Its translation is CATSRDRAGDEQFF.

The V gene is TRBV15, the J gene TRBJ2-3, with D unclear. Per germline, CDR1 LNHNV and CDR2 YYDKDF (reference sequence). Deletions cut 3 bases from V and 2 bases from J, with 12 bases between. The CDR3 sequence is 15 residues long. The CDR3 sequence is CATSRSRSHTDTQYF. The CDR3, as DNA: TGTGCCACCAGCAGGTCACGGAGCCACACAGATACGCAGTATTTT.

The chain has TRBV7-8 and TRBJ2-7; D is uncertain. Trimming removed 3 bases from V and 4 bases from J, with 13 bases in between. CDR3 length: 14 residues. Germline V CDR1 and CDR2: SGHVS, FQNEAQ. CDR3 nucleotide sequence: TGTGCCAGCAGCTTTTACCCGGGTCGATACGAGCAGTACGTC. This codes for CASSFYPGRYEQYV.

This clonotype was observed a single time. This chain links TRBV20-1 with TRBJ1-1; no reliable D call. CDR1 and CDR2 (germline): DFQATT, SNEGSKA (reference sequence). Trimming removed 0 bases at V and 4 bases at J, with 15 bases between. The CDR3 extends over 15 amino acids. The CDR3 region is CSARDTADWGTEAFF. The CDR3 DNA is TGCAGTGCTAGAGATACAGCTGATTGGGGCACTGAAGCTTTCTTT.

V and J are TRBV2 and TRBJ2-7, with D unclear. The CDR3 length is 11 residues. From germline, CDR1 is SNHLY and CDR2 FYNNEI. The germline V and J ends were trimmed by 3 bases and 4 bases, with 4 bases remaining between them. The CDR3 loop reads CASSETYEQYF. In DNA form, the CDR3 reads TGTGCCAGCAGTGAGACTTACGAGCAGTACTTC.

The chain's CDR3 is CASSFRKSGNTIYF. The CDR3 DNA sequence: TGTGCCAGCAGCTTTAGGAAGTCTGGAAACACCATATATTTT. The J gene is TRBJ1-3, the V gene TRBV11-1; D remains unclear. Germline assignment: CDR1 SGHAT and CDR2 FQDESV (reference sequence). The CDR3 loop spans 14 amino acids. Trimming left V 3 bases short and J 1 base short, with 7 bases between.

V is TRBV20-1 and J is TRBJ2-7; D perhaps matches TRBD2 (5 bases). Trimming removed 6 bases from V and 2 bases from J, with 11 bases in between. From germline, CDR1 is DFQATT and CDR2 SNEGSKA (reference sequence). The CDR3 is made up of 12 amino acids. The CDR3 nucleotides read TGCAGTGCCACCGGGAAAGCCTACGAGCAGTACTTC. This encodes CSATGKAYEQYF.

The chain joins TRBV29-1 to TRBJ2-3, with no clear D. The CDR3 contains 9 residues. The V end was cut by 6 bases, the J end by 6 bases, with 4 bases between. Looked up from germline, CDR1 is SQVTM and CDR2 is ANQGSEA. The CDR3 loop is CSVEDTQYF. The CDR3 bases are TGCAGCGTGGAGGATACGCAGTATTTT.

The V call is TRBV5-1, the J call TRBJ1-5, with a weak D call TRBD1 (6 bases). V was clipped by 0 bases and J by 0 bases, with 7 bases between them. Germline loops: CDR1 SGHRS, CDR2 YFSETQ. The CDR3 length is 15 residues. The CDR3 protein is CASSLGGLSNQPQHF. CDR3 nucleotides: TGCGCCAGCAGCTTGGGGGGGCTTAGCAATCAGCCCCAGCATTTT.

The V gene is TRBV11-1, the J gene TRBJ2-5; 7 nucleotides agree with TRBD1. J lost 2 bases, V lost 5 bases, and 8 bases had no gene match. In germline, CDR1 is SGHAT, CDR2 FQDESV (reference sequence). The CDR3 is made up of 15 amino acids. CDR3 region: CASSLLDRPQETQYF. The CDR3 nucleotides read TGTGCCAGCAGCCTCCTGGACAGGCCACAAGAGACCCAGTACTTC.

The chain carries TRBV29-1 and TRBJ2-1, with TRBD1 matching over 10 bases. This CDR3 contains 15 residues. CDR1 is SQVTM and CDR2 is ANQGSEA in the germline V gene. The V segment lost 3 bases and the J segment 4 bases; nucleotides outside the gene matches: 6. Written as DNA, the CDR3 is TGCAGCGTTGACCACTCGGGACAGGGGTACAATGAGCAGTTCTTC. As protein: CSVDHSGQGYNEQFF.

CDR3 bases: TGTGCCACCAGTGACCCCGGGAGTGGGGCAGATACGCAGTATTTT. Residues: CATSDPGSGADTQYF. The gene calls are TRBV24-1 and TRBJ2-3, with D possibly matching TRBD2 (6 bases). The length of the CDR3 is 15 residues. Germline V gene lookup returns CDR1 KGHDR and CDR2 SFDVKD. V lost 4 bases and J 4 bases, leaving 14 bases between the germline ends.

The rearrangement links TRBV7-7 to TRBJ2-1; 11 bases match TRBD2. With V trimmed by 3 bases and J by 3 bases, 4 bases remained unmatched. This CDR3 is built from 16 residues. The germline V gene encodes CDR1 SSHAT and CDR2 FNYEAQ (reference sequence). Here the CDR3 reads CASSLGTSGFYNEQFF. The CDR3 region has the DNA TGTGCCAGCAGCTTGGGGACTAGCGGATTCTACAATGAGCAGTTCTTC.